These 21 T cell receptor beta chains share one sample of origin, sequenced in a study. Cells sorted as Tregs were CD4+, CD25+ and CD127-/low. TCRdb itself ran the 5' RACE reads through MiXCR, one entry per CDR3 protein. Of 8,500 to 14,000 distinct CDR3 sequences listed, over 25% are singletons. Sequenced sample: Tregs sorted from a lymph node. Source of these receptors: a female donor with breast cancer.

This clonotype has at least ten counts. The rearrangement joins TRBV9 to TRBJ1-1; D remains ambiguous. V lost 2 bases, J lost 1 base, and 9 bases lay in between. In germline, CDR1 is SGDLS, CDR2 YYNGEE. This CDR3 has 14 amino acids. CDR3 sequence: CASSVTDGNTEAFF. CDR3 bases: TGTGCCAGCAGCGTTACGGACGGGAACACTGAAGCTTTCTTT.

About this clonotype itself: The conserved phenylalanine or tryptophan is not found at the CDR3 terminus, so this likely reflects a read error. The J gene is TRBJ2-1, the V gene TRBV9; D not resolved. With 10 bases removed from V and 7 bases from J, the gap between germline ends came to 9 bases. This CDR3 is 10 amino acids long. CDR1 and CDR2 (germline): SGDLS, YYNGEE. The CDR3 here is CAQEMNEQFS. CDR3 in DNA: TGTGCCCAAGAGATGAATGAGCAGTTCTCC.

The chain combines TRBV15 with TRBJ1-1; D remains unclear. CDR1 LNHNV and CDR2 YYDKDF come from the germline V gene (reference sequence). The CDR3 length is 14 residues. The ends were cut back, 5 bases at V and 7 bases at J, with 17 bases in the middle. CDR3 nucleotide sequence: TGTGCCACCAGCCCCGGAGGAGGGCAGGTTGAAGCTTTCTTT. Translating gives CATSPGGGQVEAFF.

The chain recombines TRBV20-1 with TRBJ2-7; 7 bases are a match to TRBD2. After removal of 2 bases from V and 4 bases from J, the junction contained 5 bases not matched to a gene. This CDR3 is built from 13 residues. The germline CDR1 and CDR2 sequences are DFQATT and SNEGSKA (reference sequence). DNA for the CDR3: TGCAGTGCTAGACGGCGGGAGTTTTACGAGCAGTACTTC. Its translation is CSARRREFYEQYF.

This clonotype was recorded at least ten times. The chain uses TRBV29-1 and TRBJ2-1; the match to TRBD2 covers 7 bases. This CDR3 contains 14 residues. The germline V gene has CDR1 SQVTM and CDR2 ANQGSEA. V shed 7 bases, J shed 0 bases, and the junction held 6 bases outside the gene matches. This CDR3 is CSGTGGSSYNEQFF. CDR3 DNA: TGCAGCGGTACCGGCGGGAGCTCCTACAATGAGCAGTTCTTC.

The chain carries TRBV12-3 or TRBV12-4 and TRBJ2-3; D is possibly TRBD1 or TRBD2 (5 bases each). Trimming pared 4 bases from V and 8 bases from J, leaving 19 bases between. The CDR3 covers 15 residues. The CDR3 nucleotides read TGTGCCAGCAGTTCTCCGGTACGGGGCGTGGGTACGCAGTATTTT. Its translation is CASSSPVRGVGTQYF.

Relative to its sample, this clonotype is medium-sized. The J gene is TRBJ2-1, the V gene TRBV7-9; D perhaps matches TRBD2 (5 bases). The V end was cut by 6 bases, the J end by 7 bases, with 28 bases between. In germline, CDR1 is SEHNR, CDR2 FQNEAQ (reference sequence). This CDR3 is 18 amino acids long. CDR3 in amino acids: CASSINRAARKGRNEQFF. CDR3 bases: TGTGCCAGCAGTATCAACAGAGCGGCGCGCAAGGGTAGGAATGAGCAGTTCTTC. Full variable domain (rest looked up from reference TRBV7-9 and TRBJ2-1): DTGVSQNPRHKITKRGQNVTFRCDPISEHNRLYWYRQTLGQGPEFLTYFQNEAQLEKSRLLSDRFSAERPKGSFSTLEIQRTEQGDSAMYLCASSINRAARKGRNEQFFGPGTRLTVL.

This clonotype was picked up a small number of times. A single base separates this from a much larger clone, so it may be a read error. The chain employs TRBV6-5 and TRBJ2-3; D is unresolved. This CDR3 contains 14 residues. V lost 2 bases, J lost 6 bases, and 12 bases lay in between. From germline, CDR1 is MNHEY and CDR2 SVGAGI. This CDR3 is CASSYTTCRDTQYF. The CDR3 region has the DNA TGTGCCAGCAGTTACACTACGTGCAGGGATACGCAGTATTTT.

The sample holds many counts of this clonotype. The chain joins TRBV24-1 to TRBJ1-2; 11 positions agree with TRBD1. Unmatched junction bases numbered 6, after V lost 12 bases and J lost 4 bases. CDR1 is KGHDR and CDR2 is SFDVKD in the germline V gene. The CDR3 consists of 13 residues. The CDR3 DNA follows: TGTGCCGTGGGACAGGGGGGCGGCTATGGCTACACCTTC. Translating gives CAVGQGGGYGYTF.

This clonotype is labeled as medium-sized. The chain is built from TRBV24-1 and TRBJ2-3; 14 bases are shared with TRBD2. The CDR3 has 17 amino acids. After removal of 5 bases from V and 4 bases from J, the junction contained 7 bases not matched to a gene. Germline V gene sequence: CDR1 KGHDR, CDR2 SFDVKD. The DNA for the CDR3 is TGTGCCACCAGTGGTATGGGACTAGCGGGAGTTTCAGATACGCAGTATTTT. Protein sequence: CATSGMGLAGVSDTQYF.

The chain links TRBV29-1 to TRBJ2-7, with D possibly TRBD1 on 5 matching bases. CDR1 is SQVTM and CDR2 is ANQGSEA in the germline V gene. V shed 0 bases and J shed 3 bases, with 12 bases lying between them. This CDR3 region has 14 residues. The CDR3 coding sequence is TGCAGCGTTGAAGACCCTTCAACAGGCTACGAGCAGTACTTC. Its protein is CSVEDPSTGYEQYF.

By its share, this clonotype is medium-sized. This chain joins TRBV6-5 and TRBJ2-1; 14 bases line up with TRBD2. J lost 8 bases, V lost 6 bases, and 6 bases had no gene match. The CDR3 is made up of 15 amino acids. Germline V lookup: CDR1 MNHEY, CDR2 SVGAGI. CDR3 amino acids: CASRYRTSGRYEQFF. CDR3 coding DNA: TGTGCCAGCAGATACCGGACTAGCGGGAGGTATGAGCAGTTCTTC.

This clonotype was recorded at least ten times. The chain has TRBV9 and TRBJ2-1; D uncertain. The CDR3 is 14 amino acids. Trimming shortened V by 4 bases and J by 2 bases, and 10 bases separated the two germline ends. Per germline, CDR1 SGDLS and CDR2 YYNGEE. For the CDR3, the DNA is TGTGCCAGCAGCCCCTCTGATGCCTACAATGAGCAGTTCTTC. It encodes CASSPSDAYNEQFF.

This chain uses TRBV7-9 with TRBJ1-3, with 7 bases that match TRBD1. Germline values: CDR1 SEHNR, CDR2 FQNEAQ (reference sequence). Unmatched junction bases numbered 10, after V lost 6 bases and J lost 2 bases. The CDR3 sequence is 16 residues long. The CDR3 coding sequence is TGTGCCAGCAGTCAAGGACAGGTAGCACCTGGAAACACCATATATTTT. Translating gives CASSQGQVAPGNTIYF.

Sample share makes this clonotype medium-sized. This rearrangement joins TRBV9 to TRBJ2-1; D possibly corresponds to TRBD2 (6 bases). Germline-derived CDR1 and CDR2 are SGDLS and YYNGEE. V lost 3 bases and J 3 bases, leaving 10 bases between the germline ends. CDR3 length equals 14 residues. CDR3 bases: TGTGCCAGCAGCGCTTCGACTAGCTACAATGAGCAGTTCTTC. This translates into CASSASTSYNEQFF.

This clonotype was seen many times. This chain uses TRBV6-5 with TRBJ1-1, with a tentative D call TRBD1 (6 bases). CDR3 length: 13 amino acids. V was cut by 4 bases and J by 1 base, with 7 bases left in between. The germline V gene encodes CDR1 MNHEY and CDR2 SVGAGI. The CDR3 bases are TGTGCCAGCAGTTCCAGGGGGAACACTGAAGCTTTCTTT. This encodes CASSSRGNTEAFF.

This clonotype turned up a few times. This chain uses TRBV5-6 with TRBJ2-3; 12 nucleotides align to TRBD2. V shed 0 bases and J 0 bases; nucleotides not matched to a gene: 5. From germline, CDR1 is SGHDT and CDR2 YYEEEE. The CDR3 runs 18 residues. CDR3 bases: TGTGCCAGCAGCTTGGCTCTAGCGGGAGGGTTAAGCACAGATACGCAGTATTTT. As protein: CASSLALAGGLSTDTQYF.

This clonotype occurred many times. This chain uses TRBV4-1 with TRBJ2-7, with D hard to call. There are 15 residues in the CDR3. Looked up from germline, CDR1 is MGHRA and CDR2 is YSYEKL. The V and J ends lost 3 bases and 0 bases respectively, with 12 bases between them. CDR3 coding DNA: TGCGCCAGCAGCCATGAACAGCGAGGCTCCTACGAGCAGTACTTC. This sequence encodes CASSHEQRGSYEQYF.

This clonotype is judged medium-sized. This rearrangement joins TRBV4-1 to TRBJ2-5, with a possible D match to TRBD1 (6 bases). This CDR3 is 16 amino acids long. Germline V gives CDR1 MGHRA, CDR2 YSYEKL. The V end lost 0 bases, the J end lost 0 bases, and 11 bases lay between the germline ends. CDR3 coding DNA: TGCGCCAGCAGCCAAGATTGGACAGACAACCAAGAGACCCAGTACTTC. Amino acids: CASSQDWTDNQETQYF.

In its sample, this clonotype was seen many times. The gene calls are TRBV19 and TRBJ1-5; D is unclear. This CDR3 contains 14 residues. CDR1 is LNHDA, CDR2 SQIVND, per germline (reference sequence). V dropped 1 base and J dropped 1 base, with 5 bases sitting between them. The CDR3 region is CASSIGPSNQPQHF. The CDR3 DNA reads as TGTGCCAGTAGTATAGGACCGAGCAATCAGCCCCAGCATTTT.

This clonotype came up a few times. V is TRBV11-2 and J is TRBJ2-3; TRBD2 agrees at 10 bases. CDR3 length equals 15 residues. Germline V gene data show CDR1 as SGHAT and CDR2 as FQNNGV. V was clipped by 4 bases and J by 1 base; unmatched bases: 2. CDR3 in amino acids: CASSYGTSGTDTQYF. As DNA, the CDR3 is TGTGCCAGCAGCTACGGGACTAGCGGCACAGATACGCAGTATTTT.